What follows are 24 T cell receptor beta chains derived from one specimen sequenced in a study of blood T cell repertoires in COVID-19 (dated by TCRdb to 2019 to 2021). Libraries were built with the immunoSEQ multiplex PCR assay. As stored in TCRdb, this immuneACCESS dataset retains in-frame rearrangements with V and J assigned. A fraction of the clones does not appear; measured against another copy, unresolved V genes explain less than half of the discrepancy, and the remainder lacks a known reason. In this sample the table shows about 210,000 clones, under 90% of which occur a single time. The leading ten clones occupy about 7% of the sample. Sequencing used peripheral blood. The receptors come from a man in his 60s with acute or convalescent COVID-19.

For the CDR3, the DNA is TGTGCCAGCAGCCCAAAAAGCGGGAGGGCGGTCAATGAGCAGTTCTTC. As protein: CASSPKSGRAVNEQFF. J is TRBJ2-1 and V is TRBV11-2; TRBD2 agrees at 10 bases. This CDR3 contains 16 residues. Per the germline V gene, CDR1 is SGHAT and CDR2 is FQNNGV. The V segment lost 5 bases and the J segment 6 bases; nucleotides outside the gene matches: 10.

This clone has a handful of counts. V and J are TRBV25-1 and TRBJ2-1, with 8 bases identical to TRBD2. With 4 bases clipped from V and 8 bases from J, the junction kept 7 bases outside the gene matches. The CDR3 spans 14 residues. Germline V lookup: CDR1 MGHDK, CDR2 SYGVNS. The CDR3 DNA sequence: TGTGCCAGCAGTGCGGAACTAGCGGTTGATGAGCAGTTCTTC. Its translation: CASSAELAVDEQFF.

The gene calls are TRBV6-1 and TRBJ2-1; 11 nucleotides line up with TRBD2. Per the germline V gene, CDR1 is MNHNS and CDR2 is SASEGT. V was pared by 5 bases and J by 10 bases, with 10 bases of the junction left unmatched. The CDR3 sequence is 15 residues long. The CDR3 coding sequence is TGTGCCAGCAGTCCCCGTAGCGGGAGGGAGTTCGAGCAGTTCTTC. Protein sequence: CASSPRSGREFEQFF.

The V and J genes are TRBV9 and TRBJ2-2, with 8 positions matching TRBD2. The germline V gene has CDR1 SGDLS and CDR2 YYNGEE. This CDR3 contains 15 residues. V trimming: 5 bases; J trimming: 0 bases; junction bases outside the gene matches: 3. CDR3 amino acids: CASRAAGANTGELFF. The CDR3 DNA is TGTGCCAGCAGAGCAGCGGGAGCGAACACCGGGGAGCTGTTTTTT.

This sequence joins TRBV3-1 (or the pseudogene TRBV3-2) and TRBJ1-3; D gene uncertain. The CDR3 sequence is 15 residues long. Looked up from germline, CDR1 is LGHDT and CDR2 is YNNKEL (reference sequence). V gave up 0 bases and J gave up 0 bases, with 6 bases separating them. Here the CDR3 reads CASSQEGSSGNTIYF. CDR3 DNA sequence: TGTGCCAGCAGCCAAGAGGGGAGCTCTGGAAACACCATATATTTT.

This chain connects TRBV27 to TRBJ2-5, with 8 bases identical to TRBD2. Germline values: CDR1 MNHEY, CDR2 SMNVEV (reference sequence). V shed 0 bases, J shed 10 bases, and the junction held 10 bases outside the gene matches. The CDR3 consists of 15 residues. The CDR3, as DNA: TGTGCCAGCAGTTTATCGCGGGTAGCGGGGACGCTCCAGTACTTC. This translates into CASSLSRVAGTLQYF.

The chain recombines TRBV10-3 with TRBJ1-2; D ambiguous. Germline assignment: CDR1 ENHRY and CDR2 SYGVKD. This CDR3 has 13 residues. Between the trimmed V and J ends, which lost 7 bases and 1 base, there was a span of 10 bases. CDR3 amino acids: CAITKDYNYGYTF. Here the CDR3 DNA reads TGTGCCATCACCAAGGACTATAACTATGGCTACACCTTC.

This rearrangement joins TRBV18 to TRBJ1-3, with a possible D match to TRBD1 (6 bases). V was pared by 3 bases and J by 0 bases, with 18 bases between. The CDR3 is made up of 18 amino acids. Germline V gives CDR1 KGHSH, CDR2 LQKENI. CDR3 loop: CASSPFPAGALSGNTIYF. CDR3 nucleotides: TGTGCCAGCTCACCGTTTCCTGCAGGGGCGCTCTCTGGAAACACCATATATTTT.

The chain links TRBV7-8 to TRBJ1-6, with D maybe TRBD1 (6 bases). CDR3 size: 15 residues. Germline-derived CDR1 and CDR2 are SGHVS and FQNEAQ. V lost 2 bases, J lost 7 bases, and 12 bases lay in between. This CDR3 is CASSLSRQGNSPLHF. The CDR3 nucleotides read TGTGCCAGCAGCTTATCGCGGCAGGGGAATTCACCCCTCCACTTT.

The rearrangement uses TRBV11-3 and TRBJ2-7; 9 positions agree with TRBD2. Germline CDR1 and CDR2: SGHNT and YENEEA. V lost 3 bases, J lost 2 bases, and 5 bases stayed unmatched. CDR3 size: 15 residues. The CDR3 nucleotides are TGTGCCAGCAGCTTGACTAGCGGAGCCACCTACGAGCAGTACTTC. Its protein product is CASSLTSGATYEQYF.

The CDR3 DNA reads TGTGCCAGCAGCTTAAGGGGGGGGCAGTACTTC. It translates to CASSLRGGQYF. This chain links TRBV7-2 with TRBJ2-7; weak D call: TRBD2 (7 bases). V lost 2 bases and J lost 9, with 8 bases in between. Germline V gene lookup returns CDR1 SGHTA and CDR2 FQGNSA. The CDR3 totals 11 residues.

This clone was counted ten times or more. CDR3 amino acids: CASSFMGLADANEQFF. CDR3 DNA: TGTGCCAGCAGCTTCATGGGACTAGCGGATGCCAATGAGCAGTTCTTC. The chain recombines TRBV13 with TRBJ2-1, with 11 bases lining up with TRBD2. The CDR3 runs to 16 residues. The germline V gene encodes CDR1 PRHDT and CDR2 FYEKMQ (reference sequence). With 3 bases clipped from V and 6 bases from J, the junction kept 7 bases outside the gene matches.

This rearrangement joins TRBV10-3 to TRBJ1-1, with 7 bases matching TRBD1. The CDR3 contains 15 residues. Germline V gene sequence: CDR1 ENHRY, CDR2 SYGVKD. V was clipped by 5 bases and J by 4 bases; unmatched bases: 10. The CDR3 region is CAISPGGVMGTEAFF. CDR3 DNA sequence: TGTGCCATCAGTCCAGGGGGTGTCATGGGCACTGAAGCTTTCTTT.

This sequence joins TRBV6-4 and TRBJ1-6; D is perhaps TRBD1 (5 bases). The germline V gene encodes CDR1 MRHNA and CDR2 SNTAGT. V was cut by 2 bases and J by 7 bases, with 12 bases left in between. The CDR3 sequence is 15 residues long. CDR3 in DNA: TGTGCCAGCAGTGACACGGTCAGGGTGAATTCACCCCTCCACTTT. It yields the protein CASSDTVRVNSPLHF.

This sequence joins TRBV2 and TRBJ2-7; 10 bases map to TRBD2. With 2 bases clipped from V and 2 bases from J, the junction kept 3 bases outside the gene matches. This CDR3 is built from 15 residues. CDR1 and CDR2 from the germline V gene are SNHLY and FYNNEI. This chain's CDR3 is CASSEIGTSAYEQYF. Here the CDR3 DNA reads TGTGCCAGCAGTGAAATTGGGACTAGCGCCTACGAGCAGTACTTC.

This clone was counted at least ten times. The gene calls are TRBV19 and TRBJ1-2; TRBD1 aligns across 7 bases. The V segment lost 5 bases and the J segment 2 bases; nucleotides outside the gene matches: 2. The length of the CDR3 is 13 residues. Germline V gives CDR1 LNHDA, CDR2 SQIVND (reference sequence). The CDR3 DNA is TGTGCCAGTAGTTGGACAGGCAACTATGGCTACACCTTC. This translates into CASSWTGNYGYTF.

The chain joins TRBV4-2 to TRBJ2-7, with TRBD2 matching over 9 bases. Germline CDR1 is LGHNA and CDR2 is YNFKEQ. V lost 1 base to trimming and J lost 4 bases; unmatched junction nucleotides: 11. This CDR3 has 17 residues. CDR3 nucleotides: TGTGCCAGCAGCCAAGTGGGCGGGAGGGCCTTCGATTACGAGCAGTACTTC. Translation gives CASSQVGGRAFDYEQYF.

The chain has TRBV12-5 and TRBJ2-4; the match to TRBD1 covers 9 bases. The CDR3 covers 15 residues. Germline V gene sequence: CDR1 LGHNT, CDR2 FRNRAP. The CDR3 here is CLGRDRVEDADIQYF. CDR3 nucleotide sequence: TGTCTTGGCCGGGACAGGGTCGAGGACGCGGACATTCAGTACTTC.

CDR3 bases: TGTGCCAGCAGCGTAACCCTAGCGGGAGATTGGAACAATGAGCAGTTCTTC. Translated, it gives CASSVTLAGDWNNEQFF. This chain uses TRBV9 with TRBJ2-1; 10 positions match TRBD2. The CDR3 consists of 17 residues. From germline, CDR1 is SGDLS and CDR2 YYNGEE. V was pared by 1 base and J by 5 bases, with 9 bases of the junction left unmatched.

Turning to this clone: Other DNA sequences of this sample code for an identical CDR3. The chain has TRBV29-1 and TRBJ1-2; the D gene is possibly TRBD1 (5 bases). The germline CDR1 and CDR2 sequences are SQVTM and ANQGSEA. The CDR3 has 12 amino acids. V was clipped by 2 bases and J by 4 bases, with 8 bases between them. This CDR3 reads CSVESGGYGYTF. As DNA, the CDR3 is TGCAGCGTTGAAAGCGGGGGCTATGGCTACACCTTC.

The CDR3 spells CASRLAGYTDTQYF. The CDR3 nucleotides read TGTGCCAGTCGACTAGCGGGTTACACAGATACGCAGTATTTT. The rearrangement joins TRBV18 to TRBJ2-3, with 10 bases aligning to TRBD2. The length of the CDR3 is 14 residues. The germline CDR1 and CDR2 sequences are KGHSH and LQKENI. With 9 bases clipped from V and 2 bases from J, the junction kept 5 bases outside the gene matches. The variable domain in full, with the rest retrieved from reference TRBV18 and TRBJ2-3, is NAGVMQNPRHLVRRRGQEARLRCSPMKGHSHVYWYRQLPEEGLKFMVYLQKENIIDESGMPKERFSAEFPKEGPSILRIQQVVRGDSAAYFCASRLAGYTDTQYFGPGTRLTVL.

The chain uses TRBV7-9 and TRBJ1-1; D perhaps matches TRBD1 (5 bases). V was shortened by 2 bases and J by 4 bases, with 11 bases between the two germline ends. Germline values: CDR1 SEHNR, CDR2 FQNEAQ (reference sequence). The CDR3 consists of 14 residues. The CDR3 DNA reads as TGTGCCAGCAGCTTAATTACGGGGGTCACTGAAGCTTTCTTT. This codes for CASSLITGVTEAFF.

The genes are TRBV4-1 and TRBJ1-5, with 9 bases matching TRBD1. This CDR3 region has 16 residues. V lost 0 bases and J lost 5; bases outside the gene matches: 5. The germline gives CDR1 MGHRA, CDR2 YSYEKL. CDR3: CASSQEGTGRDQPQHF. The DNA of the CDR3 is TGCGCCAGCAGCCAAGAGGGGACAGGGCGGGATCAGCCCCAGCATTTT.

The chain uses TRBV2 and TRBJ2-7; TRBD2 agrees at 7 bases. CDR3 length: 15 amino acids. CDR1 and CDR2 (germline): SNHLY, FYNNEI. J gave up 1 base and V 4 bases, and 7 bases lay outside the gene matches. The CDR3, as DNA: TGTGCCAGCAGTGCATACGGGAGGACTTCCTACGAGCAGTACTTC. Encoded protein: CASSAYGRTSYEQYF.